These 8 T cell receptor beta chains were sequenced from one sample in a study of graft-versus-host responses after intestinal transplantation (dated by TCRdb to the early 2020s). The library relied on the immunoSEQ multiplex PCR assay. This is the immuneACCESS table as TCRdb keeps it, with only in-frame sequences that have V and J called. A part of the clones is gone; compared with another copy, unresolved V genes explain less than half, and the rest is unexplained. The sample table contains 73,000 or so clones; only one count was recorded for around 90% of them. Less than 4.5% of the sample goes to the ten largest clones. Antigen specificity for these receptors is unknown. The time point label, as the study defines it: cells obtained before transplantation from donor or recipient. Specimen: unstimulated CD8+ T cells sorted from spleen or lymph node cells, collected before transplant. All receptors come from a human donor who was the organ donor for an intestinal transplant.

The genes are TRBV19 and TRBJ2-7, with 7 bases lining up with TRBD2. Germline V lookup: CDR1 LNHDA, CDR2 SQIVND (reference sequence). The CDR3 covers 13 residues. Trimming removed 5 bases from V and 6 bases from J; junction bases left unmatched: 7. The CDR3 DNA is TGTGCCAGTAGTTCGGGGGGAGTTGGCGAGCAGTACGTC. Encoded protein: CASSSGGVGEQYV.

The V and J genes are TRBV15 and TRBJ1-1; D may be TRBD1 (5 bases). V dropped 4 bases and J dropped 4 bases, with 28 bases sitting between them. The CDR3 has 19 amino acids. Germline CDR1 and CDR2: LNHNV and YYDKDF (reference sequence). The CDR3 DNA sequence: TGTGCCACCAGCAAGGGAAGGGAGGGGAGCAGGGTTTCGGGCACTGAAGCTTTCTTT. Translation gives CATSKGREGSRVSGTEAFF.

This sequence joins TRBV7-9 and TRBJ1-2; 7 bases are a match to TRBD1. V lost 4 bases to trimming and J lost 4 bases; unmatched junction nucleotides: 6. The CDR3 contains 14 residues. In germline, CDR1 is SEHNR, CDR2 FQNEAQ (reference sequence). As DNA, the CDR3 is TGTGCCAGCAGCTCGGACAGGCCCGCCTATGGCTACACCTTC. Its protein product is CASSSDRPAYGYTF.

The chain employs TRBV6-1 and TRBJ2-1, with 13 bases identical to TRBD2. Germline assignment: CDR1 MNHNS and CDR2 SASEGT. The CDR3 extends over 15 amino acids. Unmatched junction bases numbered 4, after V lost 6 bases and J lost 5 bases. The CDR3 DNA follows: TGTGCCAGCAGCCAACTAGCGGGGGGGCACAATGAGCAGTTCTTC. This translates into CASSQLAGGHNEQFF.

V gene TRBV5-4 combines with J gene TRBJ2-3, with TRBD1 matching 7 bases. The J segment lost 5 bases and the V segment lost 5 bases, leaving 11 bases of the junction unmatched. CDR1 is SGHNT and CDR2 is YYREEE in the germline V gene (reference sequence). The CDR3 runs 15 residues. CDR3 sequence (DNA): TGTGCCAGCAGTTTGACCGGGACAGATGGAGATACGCAGTATTTT. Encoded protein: CASSLTGTDGDTQYF.

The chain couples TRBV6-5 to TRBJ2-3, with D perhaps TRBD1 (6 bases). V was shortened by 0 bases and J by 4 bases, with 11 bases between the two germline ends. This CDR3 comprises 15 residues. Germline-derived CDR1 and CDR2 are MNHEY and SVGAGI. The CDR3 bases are TGTGCCAGCAGTTACTCGCCCTCAGGGGCAGATACGCAGTATTTT. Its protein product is CASSYSPSGADTQYF.

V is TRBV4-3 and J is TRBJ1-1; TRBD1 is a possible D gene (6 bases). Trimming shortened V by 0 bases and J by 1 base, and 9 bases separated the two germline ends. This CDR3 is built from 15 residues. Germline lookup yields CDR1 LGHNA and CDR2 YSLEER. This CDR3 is CASSQDFRGNTEAFF. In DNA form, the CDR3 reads TGCGCCAGCAGCCAAGACTTCAGGGGGAACACTGAAGCTTTCTTT.

The CDR3 here is CASSFGLAGGNTGELFF. The CDR3 coding sequence is TGTGCCAGCAGCTTCGGACTAGCGGGGGGGAACACCGGGGAGCTGTTTTTT. The chain links TRBV5-6 to TRBJ2-2, with 14 bases fitting TRBD2. This CDR3 contains 17 residues. Germline assignment: CDR1 SGHDT and CDR2 YYEEEE. The junction had 1 base not matched to a gene; V was cut back by 2 bases and J by 1 base.